The clone carrying this TCR beta chain has at least ten counts. Time point described: newly diagnosed GD, antithyroid drugs for less than 3 months. Extracted PBMC RNA gave rise to the TCR library. This sample stems from a study of regulatory T cells in long-lasting Graves disease. Arm-PCR with iRepertoire HTBI primers amplified the CDR3 regions for these TCR beta libraries. MiXCR, run by TCRdb on the multiplex PCR reads, gives a single entry per CDR3 protein. The table records about 540,000 distinct CDR3 sequences, about 14% of them present only once. The same data also contributed to another study, on T cells in Graves' hyperthyroidism and ophthalmopathy.

The TCR sequence derives from a man in his thirties or forties with Graves disease. The material was peripheral blood mononuclear cells (PBMCs), obtained at new diagnosis, from a patient treated with antithyroid drugs.

The CDR3 loop reads CASSLNSYEQYF. CDR3 DNA: TGTGCCAGCAGCCTGAATTCCTACGAGCAGTACTTC. The gene calls are TRBV11-2 and TRBJ2-7; D not resolved. V was shortened by 5 bases and J by 1 base, with 6 bases between the two germline ends. CDR3 length: 12 residues. In germline, CDR1 is SGHAT, CDR2 FQNNGV.